Each of the 30 T cell receptor beta chains below was sequenced from the same sample in a study of cytomegalovirus exposure and HLA in healthy donors. Vbeta (60) and Jbeta (13) primers were used in the PCR. Sequencing was performed with immunoSEQ multiplex PCR; in TCRdb, only in-frame clones are kept and a portion is missing. This table holds tens of thousands of clones. Sequencing used PBMCs. The receptors originated from a female donor in good health and CMV-seropositive.

The chain joins TRBV4-3 to TRBJ2-5; 7 nucleotides match TRBD1. V lost 0 bases to trimming and J lost 4 bases; unmatched junction nucleotides: 5. Germline-derived CDR1 and CDR2 are LGHNA and YSLEER. CDR3 length equals 15 residues. In nucleotides, the CDR3 is TGCGCCAGCAGCCAAGATACAGGGGTCGCAGAGACCCAGTACTTC. Residues: CASSQDTGVAETQYF.

The chain uses TRBV7-2 and TRBJ2-1; 14 positions agree with TRBD2. V trimming: 1 base; J trimming: 5 bases; junction bases outside the gene matches: 7. The CDR3 spans 18 residues. CDR1 and CDR2 from the germline V gene are SGHTA and FQGNSA. CDR3 sequence reads: CASSLEGTSGRYDNEQFF. CDR3 nucleotides: TGTGCCAGCAGCTTAGAAGGGACTAGCGGGAGATATGACAATGAGCAGTTCTTC.

The chain links TRBV11-2 to TRBJ1-4; tentatively, D is TRBD1 (5 bases). Germline loops: CDR1 SGHAT, CDR2 FQNNGV. The V gene lost 5 bases and the J gene lost 7 bases, with 11 bases spanning the gap. The CDR3 contains 13 residues. This CDR3 reads CASSRRGGEKLFF. The CDR3 DNA reads TGTGCCAGCAGCCGACGGGGGGGTGAAAAACTGTTTTTT. Full variable domain (remainder filled in from reference TRBV11-2 and TRBJ1-4): EAGVAQSPRYKIIEKRQSVAFWCNPISGHATLYWYQQILGQGPKLLIQFQNNGVVDDSQLPKDRFSAERLKGVDSTLKIQPAKLEDSAVYLCASSRRGGEKLFFGSGTQLSVL.

In DNA form, the CDR3 reads TGTGCCAGCAGCTCCAGGGGCGCTAACTATGGCTACACCTTC. As protein: CASSSRGANYGYTF. The V call is TRBV7-9, the J call TRBJ1-2; the D gene is possibly TRBD1 (6 bases). V was trimmed by 4 bases and J by 0 bases, leaving 9 bases between them. CDR3 size: 14 residues. From germline, CDR1 is SEHNR and CDR2 FQNEAQ (reference sequence).

The chain uses TRBV6-1 and TRBJ2-5, with 9 bases aligning to TRBD2. CDR1 MNHNS and CDR2 SASEGT come from the germline V gene. The CDR3 covers 15 residues. The J segment lost 1 base and the V segment lost 6 bases, leaving 6 bases of the junction unmatched. The CDR3 sequence: CASSHPGLAQETQYF. The CDR3 coding sequence is TGTGCCAGCAGCCATCCGGGACTAGCCCAAGAGACCCAGTACTTC.

The V and J genes are TRBV5-1 and TRBJ1-1; D unresolved. The CDR3 covers 14 residues. Trimming cost V 0 bases and J 1 base, with 7 bases left between them. Looked up from germline, CDR1 is SGHRS and CDR2 is YFSETQ. The DNA for the CDR3 is TGCGCCAGCAGCTTGGGACAATCGAACACTGAAGCTTTCTTT. This codes for CASSLGQSNTEAFF.

The genes are TRBV7-2 and TRBJ1-1; 7 nucleotides agree with TRBD1. This CDR3 is 15 amino acids long. J was trimmed by 5 bases and V by 5 bases; bases with no gene match: 11. Germline CDR1 SGHTA, CDR2 FQGNSA. The CDR3 DNA follows: TGTGCCAGCAGCCTACAGACAGGGCCCGGAACTGAAGCTTTCTTT. This encodes CASSLQTGPGTEAFF.

V is TRBV18 and J is TRBJ1-2, with TRBD1 matching over 7 bases. V trimming: 0 bases; J trimming: 7 bases; junction bases outside the gene matches: 8. Germline-derived CDR1 and CDR2 are KGHSH and LQKENI. This CDR3 is 15 amino acids long. The CDR3 nucleotides read TGTGCCAGCTCACCACCGGTTGGGACAGTTGGTGGCTACACCTTC. Translation: CASSPPVGTVGGYTF.

The rearrangement links TRBV19 to TRBJ1-5; D remains unclear. This CDR3 is built from 15 residues. Germline values: CDR1 LNHDA, CDR2 SQIVND (reference sequence). V lost 7 bases, J lost 2 bases, and 15 bases lay in between. CDR3 bases: TGTGCCAGTAATAGGCGGGCCTCTGGCAATCAGCCCCAGCATTTT. Translated: CASNRRASGNQPQHF.

This chain joins TRBV6-6 and TRBJ1-1; tentatively, D is TRBD1 (5 bases). The germline gives CDR1 MNHNY, CDR2 SVGAGI (reference sequence). Trimming removed 7 bases at V and 2 bases at J, with 17 bases between. The CDR3 is 15 amino acids. CDR3 nucleotides: TGTGCCAGCAAGGCAGGGAAGGGGATAAACACTGAAGCTTTCTTT. Translation gives CASKAGKGINTEAFF.

The chain couples TRBV4-1 to TRBJ2-3, with 9 bases that match TRBD2. V was pared by 4 bases and J by 2 bases, with 4 bases of the junction left unmatched. Germline-derived CDR1 and CDR2 are MGHRA and YSYEKL. The CDR3 sequence is 15 residues long. CDR3: CASSPGGGDTDTQYF. In nucleotides, the CDR3 is TGCGCCAGCAGCCCCGGCGGGGGGGACACAGATACGCAGTATTTT.

The chain combines TRBV5-6 with TRBJ2-1; 7 nucleotides agree with TRBD1. Germline CDR1 SGHDT, CDR2 YYEEEE. This CDR3 contains 15 residues. V lost 0 bases, J lost 6 bases, and 6 bases stayed unmatched. CDR3 loop: CASSLGPGQINEQFF. The DNA of the CDR3 is TGTGCCAGCAGCTTGGGCCCGGGACAGATCAATGAGCAGTTCTTC.

The DNA of the CDR3 is TGTGCCAGCAGCTTCCAAACTAGCGGGAGAGACGAGCAGTACTTC. Residues: CASSFQTSGRDEQYF. This sequence joins TRBV7-2 and TRBJ2-7, with 11 bases matching TRBD2. From germline, CDR1 is SGHTA and CDR2 FQGNSA. The length of the CDR3 is 15 residues. V was pared by 3 bases and J by 5 bases, with 6 bases of the junction left unmatched.

The chain has TRBV4-1 and TRBJ2-2, with TRBD2 matching over 7 bases. The length of the CDR3 is 16 residues. Trimming removed 3 bases from V and 6 bases from J; junction bases left unmatched: 10. Germline V gives CDR1 MGHRA, CDR2 YSYEKL. The CDR3 region has the DNA TGCGCCAGCAGCCACGAAGGGAGGGCCTTTGCCGGGGAGCTGTTTTTT. Its translation: CASSHEGRAFAGELFF.

J is TRBJ2-7 and V is TRBV4-1; TRBD2 matches at 12 bases. The CDR3 totals 15 residues. Trimming at V came to 1 base and at J to 2 bases, leaving 0 bases not matched to a gene. Looked up from germline, CDR1 is MGHRA and CDR2 is YSYEKL. CDR3 sequence reads: CASSQGTSGTYEQYF. CDR3 in DNA: TGCGCCAGCAGCCAAGGGACTAGCGGGACCTACGAGCAGTACTTC.

The chain's CDR3 is CASSGGQGARLNEQYF. In nucleotides, the CDR3 is TGTGCCAGCAGCGGGGGACAGGGGGCGCGTCTGAACGAGCAGTACTTC. The V call is TRBV5-4, the J call TRBJ2-7; 12 positions match TRBD1. Trimming cost V 4 bases and J 5 bases; bases outside gene matches: 10. The germline gives CDR1 SGHNT, CDR2 YYREEE (reference sequence). The length of the CDR3 is 16 residues.

The genes are TRBV5-6 and TRBJ1-2, with 8 bases identical to TRBD1. The germline V gene encodes CDR1 SGHDT and CDR2 YYEEEE. The CDR3 is made up of 14 amino acids. J gave up 4 bases and V 2 bases, and 4 bases lay outside the gene matches. The CDR3 loop reads CASSFGQGLYGYTF. Here the CDR3 DNA reads TGTGCCAGCAGCTTTGGACAGGGACTCTATGGCTACACCTTC.

The chain recombines TRBV2 with TRBJ1-2; possible D gene TRBD1, 6 bases. Germline V CDR1 and CDR2: SNHLY, FYNNEI. The CDR3 length is 13 residues. The V and J ends lost 7 bases and 3 bases respectively, with 12 bases between them. For the CDR3, the DNA is TGTGCCAGCACTACAGGGTCCCACTATGGCTACACCTTC. Amino acid sequence: CASTTGSHYGYTF.

V is TRBV6-1 and J is TRBJ2-7, with D possibly matching TRBD1 (5 bases). Trimming stripped 6 bases from V and 1 base from J, with 10 bases between. Germline V CDR1 and CDR2: MNHNS, SASEGT. CDR3 length equals 13 residues. CDR3 residues: CASRAGLSYEQYF. The CDR3, as DNA: TGTGCCAGCAGGGCAGGGTTATCCTACGAGCAGTACTTC.

This chain links TRBV7-3 with TRBJ2-2, with TRBD1 as a possible D gene (7 bases). Germline V gene lookup returns CDR1 SGHTA and CDR2 FQGTGA. CDR3 length: 14 residues. Trimming removed 8 bases at V and 0 bases at J, with 10 bases between. The CDR3 is CASGGGPNTGELFF. CDR3 DNA: TGTGCCAGCGGAGGGGGCCCGAACACCGGGGAGCTGTTTTTT.

The chain links TRBV9 to TRBJ1-2; 7 bases map to TRBD1. The V segment lost 5 bases and the J segment 7 bases; nucleotides outside the gene matches: 11. The CDR3 has 14 residues. Germline V gene data show CDR1 as SGDLS and CDR2 as YYNGEE. Written as DNA, the CDR3 is TGTGCCAGCAGGCGAGGACAGGACCCATCTGGCTACACCTTC. This translates into CASRRGQDPSGYTF. Full variable domain (outside the CDR3, taken from reference TRBV9 and TRBJ1-2): DSGVTQTPKHLITATGQRVTLRCSPRSGDLSVYWYQQSLDQGLQFLIQYYNGEERAKGNILERFSAQQFPDLHSELNLSSLELGDSALYFCASRRGQDPSGYTFGSGTRLTVV.

The chain employs TRBV5-6 and TRBJ2-7; D is undetermined. The CDR3 consists of 15 residues. Germline CDR1 reads SGHDT; CDR2 reads YYEEEE. V was trimmed by 4 bases and J by 5 bases, leaving 19 bases between them. DNA of the CDR3: TGTGCCAGCAGCGCCGGCGCCAGGCCCACCCACGAGCAGTACTTC. Amino acid sequence: CASSAGARPTHEQYF.

The chain employs TRBV20-1 and TRBJ1-1; D remains unclear. The CDR3 contains 11 residues. Germline V gene data show CDR1 as DFQATT and CDR2 as SNEGSKA (reference sequence). V was pared by 5 bases and J by 8 bases, with 12 bases between. The CDR3 bases are TGCAGTGCTCCGTGGCGGCAGGAAGCTTTCTTT. The encoded protein is CSAPWRQEAFF.

The rearrangement joins TRBV29-1 to TRBJ2-7, with 10 bases aligning to TRBD2. V lost 4 bases and J lost 5; bases outside the gene matches: 8. Germline lookup yields CDR1 SQVTM and CDR2 ANQGSEA. CDR3 length: 14 residues. CDR3 sequence (DNA): TGCAGCGTTGGGGGGTCTAGCGGGAGTGACGAGCAGTACTTC. Its protein is CSVGGSSGSDEQYF.

The J gene is TRBJ1-3, the V gene TRBV6-1; a possible D gene is TRBD1 (6 bases). The length of the CDR3 is 15 residues. With 2 bases removed from V and 4 bases from J, the gap between germline ends came to 12 bases. Germline CDR1 is MNHNS and CDR2 is SASEGT. The CDR3 spells CASSESGAGGNTIYF. CDR3 nucleotides: TGTGCCAGCAGTGAATCAGGGGCAGGAGGAAACACCATATATTTT.

This CDR3 reads CASSQDPKSRETQYF. CDR3 in DNA: TGCGCCAGCAGCCAAGATCCTAAATCGCGGGAGACCCAGTACTTC. The chain couples TRBV4-1 to TRBJ2-5, with D uncertain. Germline V CDR1 and CDR2: MGHRA, YSYEKL. V lost 0 bases and J 5 bases, leaving 13 bases between the germline ends. The CDR3 totals 15 residues.

This chain uses TRBV6-4 with TRBJ2-5; 12 positions agree with TRBD2. In germline, CDR1 is MRHNA, CDR2 SNTAGT. The CDR3 spans 16 residues. After removal of 2 bases from V and 4 bases from J, the junction contained 5 bases not matched to a gene. This CDR3 is CASSDLAGGSRETQYF. In nucleotides, the CDR3 is TGTGCCAGCAGTGACCTAGCGGGAGGGAGCAGAGAGACCCAGTACTTC.

The chain joins TRBV11-2 to TRBJ1-1; D is unclear. The CDR3 sequence is 12 residues long. Looked up from germline, CDR1 is SGHAT and CDR2 is FQNNGV. The V end was cut by 0 bases, the J end by 10 bases, with 9 bases between. The DNA for the CDR3 is TGTGCCAGCAGCTTAGAGCGGGCCGGAGCTTTCTTT. Translated, it gives CASSLERAGAFF.

The V and J genes are TRBV19 and TRBJ1-2; TRBD1 matches at 8 bases. This CDR3 has 13 amino acids. J lost 3 bases, V lost 7 bases, and 4 bases had no gene match. The germline V gene encodes CDR1 LNHDA and CDR2 SQIVND (reference sequence). The CDR3 loop is CASNLDRDYGYTF. The CDR3 DNA follows: TGTGCCAGTAATCTGGACAGGGACTATGGCTACACCTTC.

The chain joins TRBV13 to TRBJ2-1, with no clear D. Looked up from germline, CDR1 is PRHDT and CDR2 is FYEKMQ (reference sequence). V lost 0 bases and J 13 bases, leaving 10 bases between the germline ends. The CDR3 spans 12 residues. The CDR3 nucleotides are TGTGCCAGCAGCTTAGGACCCGGAGAACAGTTCTTC. This codes for CASSLGPGEQFF.